This note documents a single T cell receptor beta chain sequence. Its antigen is still unknown. It has no much larger one-base neighbor in the sample; base qualities were not kept. The data were obtained in a study of blood T cell repertoires in COVID-19 (dated by TCRdb to 2020 to 2021). Some background on the complete study: Samples from collaborators originated in the United States, Italy and Spain and spanned both the acute and convalescent phases of COVID-19. The material from the prospective study consisted of cDNA or gDNA derived from T cells, B-cell-depleted T cells, or PBMCs. Deeply sampled blood TCRbeta repertoires from subjects exposed to, actively infected with, or recovered from COVID-19 were included in the dataset. The repertoires were released in a freely available public database meant as a resource for research on the immune response to SARS-CoV-2. Samples came from the ongoing ImmuneRACE study (first 160 participants) plus 1,254 subjects from 6 global collaborators. Nearly every sample came with metadata listing a de-identified subject ID, COVID-19 status, age in years and sex. HLA class I and class II types, where available, came from metadata supplied by the sample provider rather than from assay-based typing. What the authors observed across the whole study: The quantity of clinical and demographic metadata differed by source and by participant and was supplied without curation.

The collaborating institutions used their own protocols to collect whole blood in K2EDTA tubes. Collaborator samples were shipped for TCRbeta analysis as frozen whole blood, isolated PBMCs, or DNA extracted from either sample type. CDR1 and CDR2, per the germline V gene, are KGHDR and SFDVKD. Including cysteine and phenylalanine, the CDR3 has 17 amino acids. The only DNA kept is the CDR3, 51 bases in frame from the first base. Between the V and J ends, shortened by 6 bases and 0 bases respectively, the junction contains 16 bases. The immunoSEQ Assay, a bias-controlled multiplex PCR, was used to amplify TCRbeta CDR3 regions from genomic DNA. On the authors' methods: The number of nucleated cells in each sample was estimated by amplification of reference gene primers within the assay. Sequence reads were collapsed and filtered to measure the absolute abundance of every unique TCRbeta CDR3 rearrangement. For each sample, productive Simpson clonality was calculated as the square root of Simpson's diversity index over productive rearrangements. TCRdb re-hosts the immuneACCESS table, in-frame sequences only. Its copies lack some clones; in the studies checked, an unresolved V gene accounts for under half of them, and the cause for the rest is not known. D and trimming come from the DNA, and the V and J calls and clone size come from that table. The sample includes hundreds of thousands of clones, with 85% observed a single time. In total, the top ten clones hold around 7.8% of the sample.

The sequencing sample was made of peripheral blood. The sequence joins TRBV24-1 to TRBJ2-2; possibly the D gene is TRBD2, per 6 matching bases. This sequence originates from a human donor in a cohort sampled during active COVID-19. The nucleotide sequence reads as follows: TGTGCCACCAGTCGATTTTCCGGGACTGCGAACACCGGGGAGCTGTTTTTT. Its protein is CATSRFSGTANTGELFF.